A selection of T cell receptor beta chains follows, all from one sample in a study of siplizumab effects on memory and regulatory T cells. TCRdb's copy holds only in-frame clones and misses some; the assay was immunoSEQ multiplex PCR. The sample lists just under 85,000 clones, approximately 90% seen once, with less than 2% in the top ten. Sequencing input: Tregs sorted from blood. These receptors all stem from a human donor in good health. CDR3s include the opening cysteine and the closing phenylalanine or tryptophan. A D gene is named only where the DNA matches it firmly. Only part of the rows carry a size: once, few, many, or a class if the clone is expanded.

j_call d_call clone_size v_call cdr3_aa cdr3_nt
TRBJ1-2 TRBD1 NA TRBV5-1 CASSLGGTGPGPRYGYTF TGCGCCAGCAGCTTGGGGGGGACAGGGCCCGGTCCTCGATATGGCTACACCTTC
TRBJ1-5 NA few TRBV6-4 CASSDGEFNQPQHF TGTGCCAGCAGTGACGGAGAATTCAATCAGCCCCAGCATTTT
TRBJ1-2 TRBD1 once TRBV7-9 CASSLAITQGSYGYTF TGTGCCAGCAGCTTAGCGATAACACAGGGGTCCTATGGCTACACCTTC
TRBJ2-3 TRBD2 NA TRBV4-2 CASSHLLRTSGGASSDTQYF TGTGCCAGCAGCCACCTTCTCAGGACTAGCGGGGGGGCGAGTTCAGATACGCAGTATTTT
TRBJ2-3 TRBD2 NA TRBV5-1 CASSLGLAGGGPDTQYF TGCGCCAGCAGCTTGGGGCTAGCGGGGGGAGGCCCAGATACGCAGTATTTT
TRBJ2-5 NA NA TRBV7-3 CASSLIEEGTQYF TGTGCCAGCAGCTTAATTGAGGAGGGGACCCAGTACTTC
TRBJ2-7 NA NA TRBV7-2 CASSSNLGSYEQYF TGTGCCAGCAGCTCTAATCTAGGCTCCTACGAGCAGTACTTC
TRBJ2-3 NA NA TRBV2 CASSGGGGGTQYF TGTGCCAGCAGTGGGGGCGGAGGGGGTACGCAGTATTTT
TRBJ2-1 NA NA TRBV28 CASSFSSGYNEQFF TGTGCCAGCAGTTTCTCCTCTGGATACAATGAGCAGTTCTTC
TRBJ1-2 NA NA TRBV6-6 CASSYRTVPNYGYTF TGTGCCAGCAGTTACAGGACGGTTCCTAACTATGGCTACACCTTC
TRBJ1-4 TRBD1 NA TRBV2 CASSAVRGSEKLFF TGTGCCAGCAGTGCGGTCAGGGGGAGTGAAAAACTGTTTTTT
TRBJ1-5 NA NA TRBV19 CASSIVPGVSNQPQHF TGTGCCAGTAGTATAGTACCAGGAGTTAGCAATCAGCCCCAGCATTTT
TRBJ2-2 NA NA TRBV9 CASSVDRSVAAGELFF TGTGCCAGCAGCGTAGACAGGAGCGTCGCCGCCGGGGAGCTGTTTTTT
TRBJ2-3 TRBD2 NA TRBV6-5 CASCRTSGLLDTQYF TGTGCCAGCTGCCGGACTAGCGGGTTGTTGGATACGCAGTATTTT
TRBJ2-1 TRBD1 NA TRBV11-3 CASSPGQIYNEQFF TGTGCCAGCAGCCCGGGACAGATCTACAATGAGCAGTTCTTC
TRBJ2-2 NA NA TRBV11-2 CASGDGNTGELFF TGTGCCAGCGGGGACGGGAACACCGGGGAGCTGTTTTTT
TRBJ1-3 NA once TRBV6-5 CATDSGNTIYF TGTGCCACCGACTCTGGAAACACCATATATTTT
TRBJ2-5 NA NA TRBV11-2 CASSLPVVPYGETQYF TGTGCCAGCAGCTTACCGGTGGTTCCATACGGGGAGACCCAGTACTTC
TRBJ1-2 NA NA TRBV29-1 CSVSGSYGYTF TGCAGCGTATCCGGGAGCTATGGCTACACCTTC
TRBJ2-7 NA NA TRBV18 CASSRDRDSSEQYF TGTGCCAGCTCACGAGACAGGGACTCCTCCGAGCAGTACTTC
TRBJ1-6 TRBD1 once TRBV5-5 CASSSWTGTLSSPLHF TGTGCCAGCAGCTCTTGGACAGGGACTTTATCTTCACCCCTCCACTTT
TRBJ2-3 TRBD2 NA TRBV27 CASSPRRLAGHSTQYF TGTGCCAGCAGTCCGCGTAGACTAGCGGGGCACAGCACGCAGTATTTT
TRBJ2-7 NA NA TRBV6-6 CASTTAPTYEQYF TGTGCCAGCACCACAGCCCCTACCTACGAGCAGTACTTC
TRBJ2-3 NA NA TRBV6-5 CASRKRADTQYF TGTGCCAGCAGGAAGAGGGCAGATACGCAGTATTTT
TRBJ1-1 TRBD1 NA TRBV25-1 CASRGQGGRPFF TGTGCCAGCAGAGGACAGGGTGGGCGTCCTTTCTTT
TRBJ2-3 NA NA TRBV27 CASASPRYTDTQYF TGTGCCAGCGCCTCCCCCCGCTACACAGATACGCAGTATTTT
TRBJ1-2 NA few TRBV6-4 CASIRRPPPYGYTF TGTGCCAGCATACGAAGGCCCCCTCCCTATGGCTACACCTTC
TRBJ1-2 NA NA TRBV5-1 CASSSGRYDRDGYTF TGCGCCAGCAGCTCGGGTCGGTACGACCGGGATGGCTACACCTTC
TRBJ1-1 NA NA TRBV29-1 CSVAGGITEAFF TGCAGCGTTGCTGGCGGTATCACTGAAGCTTTCTTT
TRBJ2-7 NA NA TRBV2 CASSGSYEQYF TGTGCCAGCAGCGGCTCCTACGAGCAGTACTTC
TRBJ2-1 TRBD2 NA TRBV14 CASSQAGGSTYNEQFF TGTGCCAGCAGCCAAGCGGGGGGATCGACCTACAATGAGCAGTTCTTC
TRBJ2-3 TRBD2 NA TRBV28 CASSYGGGAPDTQYF TGTGCCAGCAGTTATGGCGGGGGGGCCCCGGATACGCAGTATTTT
TRBJ2-2 NA NA TRBV7-9 CASSFLITDSQGELFF TGTGCCAGCAGCTTTTTGATAACAGACTCCCAGGGGGAGCTGTTTTTT
TRBJ1-1 TRBD1 NA TRBV5-1 CASSTRTGHTEAFF TGCGCCAGCAGCACGCGGACAGGGCACACTGAAGCTTTCTTT
TRBJ2-5 NA NA TRBV2 CATVGVGETQYF TGTGCCACCGTTGGGGTAGGAGAGACCCAGTACTTC
TRBJ2-2 NA NA TRBV28 CASSWAGSGTTFTGELFF TGTGCCAGCAGTTGGGCGGGATCCGGGACAACTTTCACCGGGGAGCTGTTTTTT
TRBJ2-7 NA NA TRBV6-5 CASRDPYEQYF TGTGCCAGCCGAGATCCCTACGAGCAGTACTTC
TRBJ2-5 NA NA TRBV9 CASSVGIGIETQYF TGTGCCAGCAGCGTGGGGATTGGGATAGAGACCCAGTACTTC
TRBJ2-7 TRBD1 once TRBV10-3 CAISGLGQGAREQYF TGTGCCATCAGTGGCCTGGGACAGGGGGCACGGGAGCAGTACTTC
TRBJ1-5 TRBD1 once TRBV5-6 CASGDRRNQPQHF TGTGCCAGTGGGGACAGACGCAATCAGCCCCAGCATTTT
TRBJ1-2 NA NA TRBV29-1 CSVTKTGSPGYTF TGCAGCGTTACCAAAACAGGGAGCCCTGGCTACACCTTC
TRBJ2-5 NA NA TRBV30 CAWSEDWLKVETQYF TGTGCCTGGAGTGAGGACTGGCTTAAAGTCGAGACCCAGTACTTC
TRBJ2-2 TRBD2 NA TRBV6-5 CASSSAGGRTGELFF TGTGCCAGCAGTAGCGCGGGGGGGCGCACCGGGGAGCTGTTTTTT
TRBJ2-5 NA NA TRBV7-2 CASSLEGGRETQYF TGTGCCAGCAGCTTAGAGGGGGGAAGGGAGACCCAGTACTTC
TRBJ2-2 NA NA TRBV7-6 CASSRGGELFF TGTGCCAGCAGCCGGGGGGGGGAGCTGTTTTTT
TRBJ2-1 NA NA TRBV9 CASSVGGHNEQFF TGTGCCAGCAGCGTAGGGGGGCACAATGAGCAGTTCTTC
TRBJ2-7 NA once TRBV5-5 CASSLRGLGYEQYF TGTGCCAGCAGCTTGAGGGGTCTAGGTTACGAGCAGTACTTC
TRBJ2-3 NA once TRBV7-8 CASSLARGTDTQYF TGTGCCAGCAGCTTAGCCCGCGGGACGGATACGCAGTATTTT
TRBJ2-7 NA NA TRBV10-3 CAIRPGRDSYEQYF TGTGCCATCAGACCGGGACGGGATTCCTACGAGCAGTACTTC
TRBJ2-7 NA NA TRBV10-3 CAIGSISGDEQYF TGTGCCATCGGGAGTATATCGGGAGACGAGCAGTACTTC